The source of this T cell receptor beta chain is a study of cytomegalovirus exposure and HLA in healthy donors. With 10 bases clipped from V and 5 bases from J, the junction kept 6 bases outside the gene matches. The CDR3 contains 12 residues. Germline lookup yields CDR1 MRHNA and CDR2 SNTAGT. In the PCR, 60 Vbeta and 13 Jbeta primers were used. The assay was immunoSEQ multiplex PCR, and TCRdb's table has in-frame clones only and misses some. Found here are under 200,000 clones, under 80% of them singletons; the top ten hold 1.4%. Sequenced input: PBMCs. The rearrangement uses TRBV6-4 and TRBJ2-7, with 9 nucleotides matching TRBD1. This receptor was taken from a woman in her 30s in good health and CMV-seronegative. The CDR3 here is CATSDRGNEQYF. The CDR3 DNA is TGTGCCACCTCGGACAGGGGCAACGAGCAGTACTTC.